This is a list of T cell receptor beta chains from one sample in a study of T cells in Graves' hyperthyroidism and ophthalmopathy. Each CDR3 protein is one row after TCRdb ran MiXCR on the multiplex PCR reads. The repertoire includes under 350,000 distinct CDR3 sequences, roughly 20% of them detected once, and 49% sits in the top ten. The sequencing sample was made of blood. The receptors stem from a woman in her fifties or sixties with Graves' hyperthyroidism. Each CDR3 is given with its conserved first and last residue. D genes are given only for firm matches. Size is stated for part of the rows, as once, few or many counts, or as a class when the clone is expanded.

>-|14|TRBJ2-7|few|TRBV7-2
CASSLGRGRQEQYF
TGTGCCAGCAGCTTAGGGCGGGGGCGACAGGAGCAGTACTTC
>TRBD2|16|TRBJ2-7|many|TRBV3-1
CASSLPDASGVGEQYF
TGTGCCAGCAGCCTACCCGATGCTAGCGGGGTCGGGGAGCAGTACTTC
>-|12|TRBJ1-2|few|TRBV4-2
CASSQGRGGYTF
TGTGCCAGCAGCCAAGGCCGAGGGGGCTACACCTTC
>-|15|TRBJ2-1|-|TRBV6-2/TRBV6-3
CASSYVGGPYNEQFF
TGTGCCAGCAGTTACGTGGGCGGCCCCTACAATGAGCAGTTCTTC
>-|13|TRBJ2-5|many|TRBV12-3/TRBV12-4
CASTPVAGETQYF
TGTGCCAGCACCCCTGTGGCCGGGGAGACCCAGTACTTC
>-|14|TRBJ1-5|few|TRBV6-1
CAISRDFVNQPQHF
TGTGCCATCAGCCGGGACTTCGTCAACCAGCCCCAGCATTTT
>-|12|TRBJ1-2|few|TRBV7-9
CASSLDIEGYTF
TGTGCCAGCAGCTTGGACATAGAAGGCTACACCTTC
>TRBD1|15|TRBJ1-5|many|TRBV6-1
CASRPRQGWNQPQHF
TGTGCCAGCAGACCCCGACAGGGGTGGAATCAGCCCCAGCATTTT
>TRBD2|14|TRBJ2-3|many|TRBV2
CASRVGLGTDTQYF
TGTGCCAGCAGGGTTGGACTAGGAACAGATACGCAGTATTTT
>-|13|TRBJ1-1|many|TRBV29-1
CSVAPTMNTEAFF
TGCAGCGTTGCTCCCACCATGAACACTGAAGCTTTCTTT
>-|12|TRBJ1-1|many|TRBV12-3/TRBV12-4
CASSYGGTEAFF
TGTGCCAGCAGTTACGGGGGCACTGAAGCTTTCTTT
>-|15|TRBJ2-1|many|TRBV20-1
CSASRTVLGYNEQFF
TGCAGTGCGAGCCGGACTGTCCTGGGTTACAATGAGCAGTTCTTC
>-|11|TRBJ2-5|-|TRBV2
CASNREETQYF
TGTGCCAGCAATCGCGAAGAGACCCAGTACTTC
>TRBD1|15|TRBJ2-3|few|TRBV9
CASSVGGTGRNTQYF
TGTGCCAGCAGCGTAGGAGGGACAGGGAGGAATACGCAGTATTTT
>-|12|TRBJ2-7|many|TRBV28
CASSSHPYEQYF
TGTGCCAGCAGTTCGCATCCCTACGAGCAGTACTTC
>-|14|TRBJ1-6|-|TRBV10-3
CAISEGVYNSPLHF
TGTGCCATCAGTGAGGGGGTTTATAATTCACCCCTCCACTTT
>TRBD2|14|TRBJ2-1|many|TRBV20-1
CSAQPGLAGNEQFF
TGCAGTGCTCAACCGGGACTAGCGGGCAATGAGCAGTTCTTC
>TRBD2|17|TRBJ2-1|-|TRBV2
CASSEGGLAGESNEQFF
TGTGCCAGCAGTGAAGGGGGACTAGCGGGAGAGTCGAATGAGCAGTTCTTC
>-|14|TRBJ1-1|many|TRBV5-1
CASSLGTEGTEAFF
TGCGCCAGCAGCTTGGGCACAGAAGGAACTGAAGCTTTCTTT
>-|17|TRBJ2-1|-|TRBV18
CASSPILRQNSYNEQFF
TGTGCCAGCTCACCAATTCTCAGACAGAACTCCTACAATGAGCAGTTCTTC
>-|15|TRBJ2-6|-|TRBV3-1
CASSQDSSGANVPTF
TGTGCCAGCAGCCAAGACAGTTCCGGGGCCAACGTCCCGACTTTC
>-|15|TRBJ2-1|-|TRBV6-1
CASTNRDSLYNEQFF
TGTGCCAGCACAAACCGGGACTCCCTCTACAATGAGCAGTTCTTC
>TRBD1|13|TRBJ1-1|few|TRBV4-1
CATRGEGSTEAFF
TGCGCCACCAGGGGGGAGGGGAGCACTGAAGCTTTCTTT
>TRBD1|12|TRBJ1-2|-|TRBV29-1
CSALTGKYGYTF
TGCAGCGCTTTGACAGGGAAATATGGCTACACCTTC
>-|15|TRBJ1-1|few|TRBV5-1
CASSPGLAGDTEAFF
TGCGCCAGCAGCCCGGGCCTGGCGGGGGACACTGAAGCTTTCTTT
>-|13|TRBJ2-5|many|TRBV3-1
CASTLQGGETQYF
TGTGCCAGCACCCTACAGGGAGGCGAGACCCAGTACTTC
>-|15|TRBJ1-1|once|TRBV2
CASSESSALNTEAFF
TGTGCCAGCAGTGAAAGTTCGGCTTTGAACACTGAAGCTTTCTTT
>-|14|TRBJ1-1|-|TRBV11-2
CASRAGAPDTEAFF
TGTGCCAGCAGGGCGGGGGCGCCGGACACTGAAGCTTTCTTT
>-|13|TRBJ1-2|many|TRBV2
CASSQASRYGYTF
TGTGCCAGCAGCCAGGCATCGCGCTATGGCTACACCTTC
>-|12|TRBJ1-2|-|TRBV19
CASSPDGWGYTF
TGTGCCAGTAGCCCTGACGGGTGGGGCTACACCTTC
>-|14|TRBJ2-2|few|TRBV3-1
CASSQGEQTGELFF
TGTGCCAGCAGCCAGGGGGAACAGACCGGGGAGCTGTTTTTT
>TRBD1|16|TRBJ1-1|many|TRBV12-3/TRBV12-4
CASSWGGQGYDTEAFF
TGTGCCAGCAGTTGGGGGGGACAGGGATATGACACTGAAGCTTTCTTT
>-|14|TRBJ1-4|-|TRBV15
CATRGGGAWEKLFF
TGTGCCACCAGGGGTGGGGGGGCGTGGGAAAAACTGTTTTTT
>TRBD1|14|TRBJ2-2|-|TRBV28
CASATGGWSGELFF
TGTGCCAGCGCCACAGGGGGGTGGTCCGGGGAGCTGTTTTTT
>TRBD2|15|TRBJ2-5|-|TRBV7-3
CASSSYSGSRETQYF
TGTGCCAGCAGCTCATACAGCGGGAGCAGGGAGACCCAGTACTTC
>-|14|TRBJ1-3|-|TRBV6-1
CAGKVVGTGNTIYF
TGTGCCGGCAAGGTAGTAGGCACTGGAAACACCATATATTTT
>TRBD1|15|TRBJ1-4|-|TRBV6-1
CASSNRDRVNEKLFF
TGTGCCAGCAGTAACCGGGACAGGGTTAATGAAAAACTGTTTTTT
>-|16|TRBJ2-7|-|TRBV27
CASSLQASGKVYEQYF
TGTGCCAGCAGTTTACAGGCCAGTGGTAAGGTCTACGAGCAGTACTTC
>-|13|TRBJ1-1|many|TRBV28
CASIRSPNTEAFF
TGTGCCAGCATTCGCTCTCCGAACACTGAAGCTTTCTTT
>TRBD2|17|TRBJ2-3|few|TRBV2
CASRVPKLAGGADTQYF
TGTGCCAGCAGGGTCCCTAAGCTAGCGGGGGGAGCAGATACGCAGTATTTT
>TRBD1|16|TRBJ1-4|-|TRBV11-1
CASSQEQTGEEEKLFF
TGTGCCAGCAGCCAGGAACAGACAGGGGAGGAGGAAAAACTGTTTTTT
>TRBD1|15|TRBJ1-1|many|TRBV12-3/TRBV12-4
CASSFGTGGREGAFF
TGTGCCAGCAGTTTTGGGACAGGGGGCAGGGAGGGAGCTTTCTTT
>-|13|TRBJ2-3|many|TRBV3-1
CASSQEPTDTQYF
TGTGCCAGCAGCCAAGAACCCACAGATACGCAGTATTTT
>-|13|TRBJ2-5|-|TRBV7-3
CASSGTREETQYF
TGTGCCAGCAGCGGAACTAGGGAAGAGACCCAGTACTTC
>-|15|TRBJ2-7|many|TRBV6-2/TRBV6-3
CASRAYAQGINEQYF
TGTGCCAGCAGGGCGTATGCGCAGGGAATCAACGAGCAGTACTTC